The text below deals with one TCR beta chain. This sample was taken from a study of blood T cell repertoires in COVID-19. CDR3 length: 15 residues. The ends were cut back, 4 bases at V and 2 bases at J, with 9 bases in the middle. Germline V CDR1 and CDR2: LGHNA, YSLEER. Using immunoSEQ multiplex PCR, the repertoire was profiled, and TCRdb retains in-frame clones only, with some absent. Of about 200,000 clones in the sample, roughly four fifths were seen once. This sequence was found in a woman between 40 and 55 years old with acute or convalescent COVID-19. This chain links TRBV4-3 with TRBJ2-6; D is possibly TRBD1 (5 bases). Sequencing input: peripheral blood. As DNA, the CDR3 is TGCGCCAGCAGCCTCGAAGGGGCTGGGGCCAACGTCCTGACTTTC. Amino acids: CASSLEGAGANVLTF.